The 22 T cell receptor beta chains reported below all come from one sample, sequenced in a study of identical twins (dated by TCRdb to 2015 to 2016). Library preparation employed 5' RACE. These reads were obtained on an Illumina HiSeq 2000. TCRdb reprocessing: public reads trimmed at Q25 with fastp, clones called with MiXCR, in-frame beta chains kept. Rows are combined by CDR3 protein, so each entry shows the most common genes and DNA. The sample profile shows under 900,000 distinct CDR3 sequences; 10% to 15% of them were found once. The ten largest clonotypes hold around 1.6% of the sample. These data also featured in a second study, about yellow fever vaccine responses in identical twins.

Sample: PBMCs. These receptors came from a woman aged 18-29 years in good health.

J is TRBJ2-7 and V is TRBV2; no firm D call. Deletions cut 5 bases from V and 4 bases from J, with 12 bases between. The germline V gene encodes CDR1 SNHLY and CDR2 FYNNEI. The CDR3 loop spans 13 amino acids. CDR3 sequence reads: CASSNVGPYEQYF. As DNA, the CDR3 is TGTGCCAGCAGTAACGTGGGCCCTTACGAGCAGTACTTC.

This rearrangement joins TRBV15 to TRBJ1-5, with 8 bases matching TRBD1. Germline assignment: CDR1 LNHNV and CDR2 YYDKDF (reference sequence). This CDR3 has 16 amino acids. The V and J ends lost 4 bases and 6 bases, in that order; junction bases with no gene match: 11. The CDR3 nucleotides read TGTGCCACCAGCACCCGCGGAGCAGGGGGCGGTCAGCCCCAGCATTTT. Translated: CATSTRGAGGGQPQHF.

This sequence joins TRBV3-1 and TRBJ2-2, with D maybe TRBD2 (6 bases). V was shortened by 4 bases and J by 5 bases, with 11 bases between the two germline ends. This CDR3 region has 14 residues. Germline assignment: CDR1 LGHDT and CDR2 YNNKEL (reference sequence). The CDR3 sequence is CASSPREWTGELFF. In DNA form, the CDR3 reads TGTGCCAGCAGCCCCCGGGAGTGGACCGGGGAGCTGTTTTTT.

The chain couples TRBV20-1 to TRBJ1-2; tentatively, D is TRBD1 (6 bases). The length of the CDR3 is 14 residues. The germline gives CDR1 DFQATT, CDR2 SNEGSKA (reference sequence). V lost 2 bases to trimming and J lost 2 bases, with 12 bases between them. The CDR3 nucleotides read TGCAGTGCTAGAAGGTTCGGGGGCAACTATGGCTACACCTTC. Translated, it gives CSARRFGGNYGYTF.

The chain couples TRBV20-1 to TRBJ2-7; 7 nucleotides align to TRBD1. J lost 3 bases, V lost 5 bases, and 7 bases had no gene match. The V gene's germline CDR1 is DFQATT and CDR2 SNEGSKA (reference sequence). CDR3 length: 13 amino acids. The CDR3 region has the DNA TGCAGTGCTCGAACCGGGACAGACTACGAGCAGTACTTC. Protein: CSARTGTDYEQYF.

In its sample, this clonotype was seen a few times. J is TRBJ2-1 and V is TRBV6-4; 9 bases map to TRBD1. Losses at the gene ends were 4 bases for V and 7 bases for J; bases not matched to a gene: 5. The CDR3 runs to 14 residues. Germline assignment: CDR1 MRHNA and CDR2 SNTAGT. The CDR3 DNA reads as TGTGCCAGCAGTGCGGACAGGGGCGGGAATGAGCAGTTCTTC. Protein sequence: CASSADRGGNEQFF.

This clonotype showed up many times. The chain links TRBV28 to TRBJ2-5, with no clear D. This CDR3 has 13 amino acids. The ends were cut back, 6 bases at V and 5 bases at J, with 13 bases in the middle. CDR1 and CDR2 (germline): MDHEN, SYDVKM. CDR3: CASSLRYQETQYF. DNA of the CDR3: TGTGCCAGCAGCTTGCGGTATCAGGAGACCCAGTACTTC.

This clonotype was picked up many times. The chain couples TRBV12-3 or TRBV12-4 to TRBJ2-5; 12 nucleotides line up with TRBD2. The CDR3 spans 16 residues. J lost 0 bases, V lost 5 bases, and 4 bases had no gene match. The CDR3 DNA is TGTGCCAGCAGTCTAGGACTAGCGGGGAACCAAGAGACCCAGTACTTC. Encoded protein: CASSLGLAGNQETQYF.

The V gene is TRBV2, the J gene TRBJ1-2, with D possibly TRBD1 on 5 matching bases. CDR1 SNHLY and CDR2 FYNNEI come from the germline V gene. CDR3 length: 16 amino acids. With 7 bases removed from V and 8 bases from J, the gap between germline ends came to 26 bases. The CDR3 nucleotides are TGTGCCAGCACCGGGGACTCAGGGCTTAGGGTTGGAGGCTACACCTTC. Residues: CASTGDSGLRVGGYTF.

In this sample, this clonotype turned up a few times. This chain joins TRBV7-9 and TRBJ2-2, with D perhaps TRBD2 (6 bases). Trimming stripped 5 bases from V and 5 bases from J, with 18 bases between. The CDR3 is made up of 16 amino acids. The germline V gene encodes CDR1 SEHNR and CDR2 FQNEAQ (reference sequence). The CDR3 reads CASSRMDYGRTGELFF. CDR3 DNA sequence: TGTGCCAGCAGCAGAATGGACTATGGGAGGACCGGGGAGCTGTTTTTT.

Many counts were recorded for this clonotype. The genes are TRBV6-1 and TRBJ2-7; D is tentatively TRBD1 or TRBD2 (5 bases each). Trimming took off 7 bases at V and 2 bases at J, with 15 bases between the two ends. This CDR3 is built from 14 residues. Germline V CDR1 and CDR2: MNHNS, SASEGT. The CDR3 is CASTNGGHPYEQYF. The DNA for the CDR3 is TGTGCCAGCACTAACGGAGGACACCCCTACGAGCAGTACTTC.

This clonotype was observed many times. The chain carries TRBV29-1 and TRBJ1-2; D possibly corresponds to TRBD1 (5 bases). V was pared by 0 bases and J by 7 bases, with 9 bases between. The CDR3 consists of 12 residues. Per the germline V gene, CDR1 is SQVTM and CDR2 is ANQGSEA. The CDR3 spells CSVEDPGGGYTF. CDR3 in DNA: TGCAGCGTTGAAGATCCCGGGGGTGGCTACACCTTC.

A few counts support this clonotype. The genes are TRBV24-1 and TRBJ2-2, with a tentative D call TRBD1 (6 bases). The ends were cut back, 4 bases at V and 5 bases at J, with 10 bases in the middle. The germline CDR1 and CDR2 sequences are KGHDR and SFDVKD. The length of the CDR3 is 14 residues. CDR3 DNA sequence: TGTGCCACCAGTGAATTGGACAGAACCGGGGAGCTGTTTTTT. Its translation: CATSELDRTGELFF.

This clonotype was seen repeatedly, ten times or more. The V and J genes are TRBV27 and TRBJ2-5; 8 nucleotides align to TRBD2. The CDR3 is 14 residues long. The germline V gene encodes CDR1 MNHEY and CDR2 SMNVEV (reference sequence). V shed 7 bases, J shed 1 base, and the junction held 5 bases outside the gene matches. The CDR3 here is CASTPGTSQETQYF. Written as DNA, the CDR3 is TGTGCCAGCACCCCAGGGACTAGCCAAGAGACCCAGTACTTC.

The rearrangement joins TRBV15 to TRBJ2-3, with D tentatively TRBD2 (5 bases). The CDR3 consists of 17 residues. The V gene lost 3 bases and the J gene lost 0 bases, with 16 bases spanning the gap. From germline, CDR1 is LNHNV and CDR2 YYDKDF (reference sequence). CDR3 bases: TGTGCCACCAGCAGCCACATTCGGGATTTTAGCACAGATACGCAGTATTTT. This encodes CATSSHIRDFSTDTQYF.

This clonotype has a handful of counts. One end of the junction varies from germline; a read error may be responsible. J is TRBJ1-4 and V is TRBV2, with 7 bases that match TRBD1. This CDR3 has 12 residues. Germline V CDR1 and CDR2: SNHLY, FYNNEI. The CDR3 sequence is CASRGEGALSAF. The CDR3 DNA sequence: TGTGCCAGCAGGGGGGAGGGGGCCCTGAGCGCATTT.

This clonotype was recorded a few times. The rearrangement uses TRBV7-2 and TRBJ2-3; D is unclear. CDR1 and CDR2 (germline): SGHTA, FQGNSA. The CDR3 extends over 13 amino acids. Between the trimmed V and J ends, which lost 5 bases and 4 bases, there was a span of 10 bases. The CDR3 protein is CASSTDVPDTQYF. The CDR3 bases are TGTGCCAGCAGCACCGACGTCCCAGATACGCAGTATTTT.

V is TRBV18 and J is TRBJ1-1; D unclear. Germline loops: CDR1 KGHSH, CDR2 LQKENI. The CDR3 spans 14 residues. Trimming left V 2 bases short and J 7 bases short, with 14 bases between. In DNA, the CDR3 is TGTGCCAGCTCACCAAGAGGCGCGCAAAATGAAGCTTTCTTT. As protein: CASSPRGAQNEAFF.

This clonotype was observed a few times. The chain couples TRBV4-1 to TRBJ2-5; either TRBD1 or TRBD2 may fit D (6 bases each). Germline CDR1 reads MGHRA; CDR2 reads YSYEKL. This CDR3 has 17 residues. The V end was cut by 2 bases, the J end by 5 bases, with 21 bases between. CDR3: CASSQSPGEAAGETQYF. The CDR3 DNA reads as TGCGCCAGCAGCCAATCCCCAGGGGAAGCTGCGGGGGAGACCCAGTACTTC.

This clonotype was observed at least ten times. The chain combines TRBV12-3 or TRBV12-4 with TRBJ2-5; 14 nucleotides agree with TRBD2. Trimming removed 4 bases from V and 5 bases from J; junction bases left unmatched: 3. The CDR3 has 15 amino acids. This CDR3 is CASSSGLAGAETQYF. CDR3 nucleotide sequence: TGTGCCAGCAGTTCGGGACTAGCGGGAGCGGAGACCCAGTACTTC.

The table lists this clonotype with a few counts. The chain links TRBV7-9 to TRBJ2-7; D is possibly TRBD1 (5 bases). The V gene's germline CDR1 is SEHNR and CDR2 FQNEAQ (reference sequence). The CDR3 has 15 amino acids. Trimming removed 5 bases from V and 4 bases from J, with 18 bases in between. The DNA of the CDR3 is TGTGCCAGCAGCCCCCGCCCGCAGGGTCCGTACGAGCAGTACTTC. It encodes CASSPRPQGPYEQYF.

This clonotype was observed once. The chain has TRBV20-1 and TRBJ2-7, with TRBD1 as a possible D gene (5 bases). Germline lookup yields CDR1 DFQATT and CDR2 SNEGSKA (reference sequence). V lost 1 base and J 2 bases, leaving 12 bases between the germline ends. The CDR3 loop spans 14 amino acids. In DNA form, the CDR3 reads TGCAGTGCTAGAGGTCAGGGCAAAACCTACGAGCAGTACTTC. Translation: CSARGQGKTYEQYF.